Following are 17 T cell receptor beta chains from one sample sequenced in a study of blood T cell repertoires in COVID-19. Clones were read by immunoSEQ multiplex PCR, and TCRdb kept only the in-frame ones, dropping some. The repertoire has about 95,000 clones, more than 75% of them found once; the top ten carry about 18%. The sample taken for sequencing was peripheral blood. These TCRs come from a human donor in a cohort sampled during active COVID-19.

This sequence joins TRBV30 and TRBJ1-2; the D gene is possibly TRBD1 (5 bases). The V and J ends lost 5 bases and 9 bases respectively, with 16 bases between them. The CDR3 runs to 12 residues. In germline, CDR1 is GTSNPN, CDR2 SVGIG (reference sequence). DNA of the CDR3: TGTGCCTGGGATCATCCGGGGGGAAGCTACACCTTC. It is translated as CAWDHPGGSYTF.

This chain joins TRBV2 and TRBJ2-6, with a possible D match to TRBD2 (5 bases). Germline V lookup: CDR1 SNHLY, CDR2 FYNNEI. The CDR3 is 17 amino acids. With 6 bases removed from V and 4 bases from J, the gap between germline ends came to 19 bases. CDR3 amino acids: CASRGSRLLPGANVLTF. The DNA of the CDR3 is TGTGCCAGCAGAGGGAGCAGGTTACTCCCCGGGGCCAACGTCCTGACTTTC.

This chain joins TRBV6-4 and TRBJ2-3, with 8 bases aligning to TRBD2. The CDR3 covers 17 residues. Germline V CDR1 and CDR2: MRHNA, SNTAGT. V lost 0 bases and J lost 0; bases outside the gene matches: 5. CDR3: CASSDSKAGGSTDTQYF. The CDR3 nucleotides read TGTGCCAGCAGTGACTCAAAGGCGGGGGGTAGCACAGATACGCAGTATTTT.

This clone appeared a single time. The V call is TRBV20-1, the J call TRBJ1-2, with D unresolved. Trimming took off 3 bases at V and 6 bases at J, with 17 bases between the two ends. This CDR3 contains 14 residues. Per germline, CDR1 DFQATT and CDR2 SNEGSKA (reference sequence). CDR3 in amino acids: CSASVAGFQDGYTF. CDR3 coding DNA: TGCAGTGCTAGTGTCGCGGGGTTCCAGGATGGCTACACCTTC.

This sequence joins TRBV12-3 or TRBV12-4 and TRBJ1-5; D call uncertain. Trimming cost V 6 bases and J 3 bases, with 9 bases left between them. The CDR3 covers 13 residues. The CDR3, as DNA: TGTGCCAGCAGCCCCCACACCAATCAGCCCCAGCATTTT. Translation: CASSPHTNQPQHF.

CDR3 sequence (DNA): TGTGCCAGTAGTACAGTGGGGGGGAGCAATCAGCCCCAGCATTTT. It yields the protein CASSTVGGSNQPQHF. The chain employs TRBV19 and TRBJ1-5; possible D gene TRBD1, 5 bases. V dropped 4 bases and J dropped 1 base, with 11 bases sitting between them. The CDR3 is made up of 15 amino acids. Germline V gene lookup returns CDR1 LNHDA and CDR2 SQIVND (reference sequence).

This clone has just a few counts. The rearrangement joins TRBV7-2 to TRBJ1-2; 8 nucleotides align to TRBD1. The V segment lost 4 bases and the J segment 2 bases; nucleotides outside the gene matches: 3. This CDR3 region has 14 residues. Germline V gene lookup returns CDR1 SGHTA and CDR2 FQGNSA. Written as DNA, the CDR3 is TGTGCCAGCAGCTCGAGACAGGGGAACTATGGCTACACCTTC. Residues: CASSSRQGNYGYTF.

This rearrangement joins TRBV6-6 to TRBJ2-5; 9 bases align to TRBD1. CDR1 is MNHNY, CDR2 SVGAGI, per germline (reference sequence). The junction had 2 bases not matched to a gene; V was cut back by 4 bases and J by 2 bases. The CDR3 sequence is 14 residues long. CDR3 sequence: CASSLQGAQETQYF. Here the CDR3 DNA reads TGTGCCAGCAGTTTACAGGGGGCACAAGAGACCCAGTACTTC.

V usage is TRBV10-3 and J usage is TRBJ2-7; 10 bases are shared with TRBD2. The J segment lost 0 bases and the V segment lost 5 bases, leaving 7 bases of the junction unmatched. Germline V gene lookup returns CDR1 ENHRY and CDR2 SYGVKD. The CDR3 runs 16 residues. The CDR3 coding sequence is TGTGCCATCAGTCCCACGCTAGCGGGGGACTCCTACGAGCAGTACTTC. It specifies CAISPTLAGDSYEQYF.

This chain links TRBV5-6 with TRBJ1-1, with D perhaps matching TRBD1 (6 bases). Germline loops: CDR1 SGHDT, CDR2 YYEEEE. Trimming cost V 2 bases and J 1 base, with 6 bases left between them. The CDR3 is made up of 13 amino acids. CDR3 sequence reads: CASSLQGNTEAFF. CDR3 DNA sequence: TGTGCCAGCAGCTTACAGGGGAACACTGAAGCTTTCTTT.

The V call is TRBV3-1 (or the pseudogene TRBV3-2), the J call TRBJ2-3, with 15 bases matching TRBD2. Per germline, CDR1 LGHDT and CDR2 YNNKEL (reference sequence). This CDR3 is 16 amino acids long. Trimming took 4 bases from V and 5 from J; bases not matched to a gene: 4. The CDR3, as DNA: TGTGCCAGCAGCCCCGGGACTAGCGGGGGGTTAGATACGCAGTATTTT. It is translated as CASSPGTSGGLDTQYF.

The chain is built from TRBV5-6 and TRBJ2-1; 9 nucleotides match TRBD1. Germline V lookup: CDR1 SGHDT, CDR2 YYEEEE. J was trimmed by 9 bases and V by 3 bases; bases with no gene match: 7. The CDR3 runs 14 residues. The CDR3 sequence is CASSWGTGTGEQFF. The CDR3 DNA follows: TGTGCCAGCAGCTGGGGGACAGGGACGGGTGAGCAGTTCTTC.

This chain joins TRBV6-1 and TRBJ1-2; no clear D gene. From germline, CDR1 is MNHNS and CDR2 SASEGT. The CDR3 extends over 11 amino acids. V dropped 3 bases and J dropped 13 bases, with 12 bases sitting between them. This CDR3 is CASSDVRAFTF. The CDR3 bases are TGTGCCAGCAGTGACGTGAGGGCTTTCACCTTC.

This clone was seen only a few times. The V call is TRBV10-3, the J call TRBJ2-2; the D gene is possibly TRBD1 (6 bases). There are 13 residues in the CDR3. CDR1 and CDR2 from the germline V gene are ENHRY and SYGVKD. V was pared by 10 bases and J by 5 bases, with 14 bases between. CDR3 sequence: CATSGTPTGELFF. DNA of the CDR3: TGTGCCACCTCCGGGACACCAACCGGGGAGCTGTTTTTT.

The rearrangement uses TRBV28 and TRBJ1-2, with TRBD1 identical over 8 bases. The CDR3 totals 13 residues. The germline gives CDR1 MDHEN, CDR2 SYDVKM. Unmatched junction bases numbered 5, after V lost 5 bases and J lost 6 bases. CDR3 residues: CASSLAGGNGYTF. In DNA, the CDR3 is TGTGCCAGCAGTCTCGCAGGGGGCAATGGCTACACCTTC.

The chain links TRBV13 to TRBJ2-1; 8 bases map to TRBD2. V was clipped by 5 bases and J by 3 bases; unmatched bases: 12. CDR1 PRHDT and CDR2 FYEKMQ come from the germline V gene (reference sequence). The CDR3 totals 17 residues. CDR3 nucleotides: TGTGCCAGCAGCCCCCGGATGGAGCGGGGGATCTACAATGAGCAGTTCTTC. Translation: CASSPRMERGIYNEQFF.

This clone was detected only a few times. The chain couples TRBV7-3 to TRBJ2-2; weak D call: TRBD1 (6 bases). This CDR3 has 15 residues. V was trimmed by 3 bases and J by 2 bases, leaving 10 bases between them. Germline V gene sequence: CDR1 SGHTA, CDR2 FQGTGA. The DNA for the CDR3 is TGTGCCAGCAGCTTTTCAGGGGAAAACACCGGGGAGCTGTTTTTT. Its protein is CASSFSGENTGELFF.